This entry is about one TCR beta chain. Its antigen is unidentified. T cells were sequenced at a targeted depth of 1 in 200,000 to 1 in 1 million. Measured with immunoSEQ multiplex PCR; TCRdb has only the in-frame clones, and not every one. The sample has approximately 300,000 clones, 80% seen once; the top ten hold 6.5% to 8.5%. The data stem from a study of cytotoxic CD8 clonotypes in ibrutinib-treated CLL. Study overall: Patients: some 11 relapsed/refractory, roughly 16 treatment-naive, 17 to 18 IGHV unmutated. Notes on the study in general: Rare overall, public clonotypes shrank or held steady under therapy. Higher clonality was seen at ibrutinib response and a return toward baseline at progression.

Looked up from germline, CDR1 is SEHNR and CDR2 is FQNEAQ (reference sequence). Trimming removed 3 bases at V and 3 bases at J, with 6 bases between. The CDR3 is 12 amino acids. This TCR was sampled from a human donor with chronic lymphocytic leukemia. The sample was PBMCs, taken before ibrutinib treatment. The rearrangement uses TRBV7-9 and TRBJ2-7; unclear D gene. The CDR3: CASSLSRYEQYF. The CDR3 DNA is TGTGCCAGCAGCTTGTCTCGCTACGAGCAGTACTTC.